Sequencing of this TCR beta chain was carried out in a study of cytomegalovirus exposure and HLA in healthy donors. As for the study in general: In a previous analysis, 117 million unique TCR beta sequences were found from 150 million to 200 million T cells. The study, taken as a whole, reports: For most TCR beta V segments, an earlier analysis put the productive rate at about 87% or about 30% of the time.

This CDR3 spans 15 amino acids. J gave up 4 bases and V 5 bases, and 9 bases lay outside the gene matches. Germline CDR1 is MNHEY and CDR2 is SMNVEV (reference sequence). With regard to this clone: As yet, its antigen is unknown.

A multiplex PCR was run with 60 Vbeta primers and 13 Jbeta primers. As handled by the study authors: A follow-up analysis tallied 65 million to 80 million unique TCR beta chains, 9 million to 11 million shared. Repertoires were generated with immunoSEQ multiplex PCR, while TCRdb's copy carries only in-frame clones and drops some. That table gives V, J and clone size, and the DNA gave D and trimming. Of 150,000 to 200,000 clones in the sample, about four fifths were seen once. Sample: PBMCs. V usage is TRBV27 and J usage is TRBJ1-2; 8 bases agree with TRBD1. The origin of this receptor is a man aged 40-50 years in good health and CMV-seropositive. The CDR3 nucleotides are TGTGCCAGCAGTCTAGGACAGGGAATTCGCTATGGCTACACCTTC. Translated, it gives CASSLGQGIRYGYTF.